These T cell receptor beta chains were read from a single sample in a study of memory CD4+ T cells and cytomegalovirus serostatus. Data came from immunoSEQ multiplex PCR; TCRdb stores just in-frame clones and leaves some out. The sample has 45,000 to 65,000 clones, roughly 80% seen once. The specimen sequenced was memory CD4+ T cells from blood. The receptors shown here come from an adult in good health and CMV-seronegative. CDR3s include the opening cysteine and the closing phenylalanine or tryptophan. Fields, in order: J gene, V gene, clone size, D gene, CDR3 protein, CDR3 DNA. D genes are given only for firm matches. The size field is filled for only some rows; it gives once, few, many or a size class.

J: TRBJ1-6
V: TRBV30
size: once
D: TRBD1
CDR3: CAWADRGISPLHF
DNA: TGTGCCTGGGCAGACAGGGGGATTTCACCCCTCCACTTT

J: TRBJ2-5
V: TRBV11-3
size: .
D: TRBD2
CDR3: CASSSSSGGLETQYF
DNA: TGTGCCAGCAGCTCATCTAGCGGGGGGCTAGAGACCCAGTACTTC

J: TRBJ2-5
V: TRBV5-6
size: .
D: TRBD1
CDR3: CASSVGGGLAKTQYF
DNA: TGTGCCAGCAGCGTAGGGGGCGGCCTTGCGAAGACCCAGTACTTC

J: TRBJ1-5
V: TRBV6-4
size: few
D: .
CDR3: CASSDGGRTKYSNQPQHF
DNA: TGTGCCAGCAGTGATGGCGGCAGGACGAAATATAGCAATCAGCCCCAGCATTTT

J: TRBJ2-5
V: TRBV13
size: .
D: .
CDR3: CASGEGDRKETQYF
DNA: TGTGCCAGCGGGGAGGGGGACAGAAAAGAGACCCAGTACTTC

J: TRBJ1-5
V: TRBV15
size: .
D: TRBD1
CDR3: CATSIDRVVGNQPQHF
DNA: TGTGCCACCAGCATAGACAGGGTAGTGGGCAATCAGCCCCAGCATTTT

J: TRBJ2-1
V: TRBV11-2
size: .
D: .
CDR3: CASSLDRLSGLNNEQFF
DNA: TGTGCCAGCAGCTTAGATCGCCTGAGCGGGTTAAACAATGAGCAGTTCTTC

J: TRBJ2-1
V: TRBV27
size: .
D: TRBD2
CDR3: CASSLTSGGAGEQFF
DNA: TGTGCCAGCAGTCTTACTAGCGGGGGGGCCGGTGAGCAGTTCTTC

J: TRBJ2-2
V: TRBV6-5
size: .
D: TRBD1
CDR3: CASSLTGVLSGELFF
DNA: TGTGCCAGCAGCCTGACAGGGGTTTTGTCCGGGGAGCTGTTTTTT

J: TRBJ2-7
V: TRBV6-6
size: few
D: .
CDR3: CASSYEGEQYF
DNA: TGTGCCAGCAGTTATGAGGGGGAGCAGTACTTC

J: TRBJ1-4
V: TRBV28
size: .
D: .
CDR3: CASSEDRGEEKLFF
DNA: TGTGCCAGCAGTGAGGACAGAGGCGAGGAAAAACTGTTTTTT

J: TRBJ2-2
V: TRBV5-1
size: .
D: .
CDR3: CASSLTRGDTGELFF
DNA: TGCGCCAGCAGCTTGACTAGGGGCGACACCGGGGAGCTGTTTTTT

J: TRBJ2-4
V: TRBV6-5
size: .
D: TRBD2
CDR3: CAGSYKTSGEQYF
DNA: TGTGCCGGCAGTTACAAGACTAGCGGGGAACAGTACTTC

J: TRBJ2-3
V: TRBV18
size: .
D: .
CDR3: CASSPGLTSTDTQYF
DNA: TGTGCCAGCTCACCAGGACTAACTAGCACAGATACGCAGTATTTT

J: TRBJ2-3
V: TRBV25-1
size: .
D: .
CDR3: CASSEYAGVGPRTDTQYF
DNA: TGTGCCAGCAGTGAATATGCCGGAGTGGGGCCCCGCACAGATACGCAGTATTTT

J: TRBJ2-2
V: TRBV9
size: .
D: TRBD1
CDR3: CASSGHRGPGELFF
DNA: TGTGCCAGCAGCGGACACAGGGGTCCCGGGGAGCTGTTTTTT

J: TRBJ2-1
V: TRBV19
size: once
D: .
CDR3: CASLSRTLPLKQFF
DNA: TGTGCCAGTCTCAGTCGGACACTCCCTTTGAAGCAGTTCTTC

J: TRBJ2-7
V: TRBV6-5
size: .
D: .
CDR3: CASSYSPPYMYEQYF
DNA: TGTGCCAGCAGTTACTCGCCCCCTTACATGTACGAGCAGTACTTC

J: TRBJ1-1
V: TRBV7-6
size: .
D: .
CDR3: CASSPQENTEAFF
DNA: TGTGCCAGCAGCCCTCAAGAGAACACTGAAGCTTTCTTT

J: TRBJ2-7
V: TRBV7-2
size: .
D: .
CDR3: CASSLAHSGEQYF
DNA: TGTGCCAGCAGCTTAGCACACTCAGGCGAGCAGTACTTC

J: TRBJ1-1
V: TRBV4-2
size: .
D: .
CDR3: CASSQDTGRTEAFF
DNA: TGTGCCAGCAGCCAGGACACAGGGCGCACTGAAGCTTTCTTT

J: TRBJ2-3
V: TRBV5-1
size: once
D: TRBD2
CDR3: CASRLTSGGYTDTQYF
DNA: TGCGCCAGCAGGCTGACTAGCGGGGGGTACACAGATACGCAGTATTTT

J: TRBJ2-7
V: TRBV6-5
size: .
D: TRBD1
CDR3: CASTPRQGSYEQYF
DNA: TGTGCCAGCACCCCGCGACAGGGGTCCTACGAGCAGTACTTC

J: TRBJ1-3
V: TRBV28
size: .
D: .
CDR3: CASSLSPTAGNTIYF
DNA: TGTGCCAGCAGTCTTTCCCCGACAGCCGGAAACACCATATATTTT

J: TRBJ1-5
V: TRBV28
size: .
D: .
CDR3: CANQGNGQPQHF
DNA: TGTGCCAACCAGGGAAATGGTCAGCCCCAGCATTTT

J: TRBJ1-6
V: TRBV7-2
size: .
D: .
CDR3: CASRGQGIYNSPLHF
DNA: TGTGCCAGCAGGGGGCAGGGAATTTATAATTCACCCCTCCACTTT

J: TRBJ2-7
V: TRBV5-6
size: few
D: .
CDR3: CASSLDGYGEQYF
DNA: TGTGCCAGCAGCTTGGACGGATACGGCGAGCAGTACTTC

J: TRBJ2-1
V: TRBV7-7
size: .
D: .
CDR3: CASSLGSSYNEQFF
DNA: TGTGCCAGCAGCTTAGGGTCCTCCTACAATGAGCAGTTCTTC

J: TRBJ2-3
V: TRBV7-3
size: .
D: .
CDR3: CASSLEVFSSTDTQYF
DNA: TGTGCCAGCAGCTTAGAGGTCTTCTCTAGCACAGATACGCAGTATTTT

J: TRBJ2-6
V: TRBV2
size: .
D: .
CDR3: CASSPTGYSGANVLTF
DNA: TGTGCCAGCAGTCCGACAGGATACTCTGGGGCCAACGTCCTGACTTTC

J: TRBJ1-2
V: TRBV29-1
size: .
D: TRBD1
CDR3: CSVGDRVGGENGYTF
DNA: TGCAGCGTTGGGGACAGGGTTGGAGGAGAAAACGGCTACACCTTC

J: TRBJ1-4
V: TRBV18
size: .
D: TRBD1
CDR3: CASSPSQGAGEKLFF
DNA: TGTGCCAGCTCCCCGTCGCAGGGGGCGGGGGAAAAACTGTTTTTT

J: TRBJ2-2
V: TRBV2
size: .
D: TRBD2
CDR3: CASRWTSGAPGELFF
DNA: TGTGCCAGCAGATGGACTAGCGGGGCCCCCGGGGAGCTGTTTTTT

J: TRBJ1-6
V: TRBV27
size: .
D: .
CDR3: CASRPGTAGLPLHF
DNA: TGTGCCAGCCGCCCCGGGACGGCGGGTTTACCCCTCCACTTT

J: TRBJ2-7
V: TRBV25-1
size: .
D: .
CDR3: CASTGGRGQQYF
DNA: TGTGCCAGCACCGGGGGACGGGGCCAGCAGTACTTC

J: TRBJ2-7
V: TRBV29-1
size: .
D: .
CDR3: CSVDGGTYSYEQYF
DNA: TGCAGCGTTGACGGGGGGACATATAGCTACGAGCAGTACTTC